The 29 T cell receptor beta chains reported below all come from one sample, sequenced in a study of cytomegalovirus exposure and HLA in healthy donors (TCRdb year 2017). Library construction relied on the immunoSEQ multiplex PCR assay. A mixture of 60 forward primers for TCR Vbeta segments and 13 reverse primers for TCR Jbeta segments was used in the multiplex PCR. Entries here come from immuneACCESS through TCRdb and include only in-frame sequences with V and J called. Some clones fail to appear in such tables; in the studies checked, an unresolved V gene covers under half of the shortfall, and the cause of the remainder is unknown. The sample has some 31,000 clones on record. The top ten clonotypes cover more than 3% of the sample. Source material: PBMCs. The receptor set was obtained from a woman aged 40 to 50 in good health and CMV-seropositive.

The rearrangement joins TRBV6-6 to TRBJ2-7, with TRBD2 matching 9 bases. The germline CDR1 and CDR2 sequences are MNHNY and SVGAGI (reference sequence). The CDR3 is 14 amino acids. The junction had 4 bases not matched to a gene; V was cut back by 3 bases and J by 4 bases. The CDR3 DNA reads TGTGCCAGCAGTTATTGGCGGGAGGGTTACGAGCAGTACTTC. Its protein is CASSYWREGYEQYF.

The CDR3 protein is CASSRGTDSNQPQHF. CDR3 sequence (DNA): TGTGCCAGCAGTCGCGGGACAGATAGCAATCAGCCCCAGCATTTT. This chain connects TRBV27 to TRBJ1-5, with 7 bases identical to TRBD1. V shed 5 bases and J 0 bases; nucleotides not matched to a gene: 4. The CDR3 loop spans 15 amino acids. Germline CDR1 MNHEY, CDR2 SMNVEV (reference sequence).

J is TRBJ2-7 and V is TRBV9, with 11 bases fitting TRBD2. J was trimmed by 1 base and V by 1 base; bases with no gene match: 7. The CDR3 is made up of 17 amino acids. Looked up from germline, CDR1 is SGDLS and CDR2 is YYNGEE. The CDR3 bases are TGTGCCAGCAGCGTAAATGAACTAGCGGGAGATTCCTACGAGCAGTACTTC. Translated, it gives CASSVNELAGDSYEQYF.

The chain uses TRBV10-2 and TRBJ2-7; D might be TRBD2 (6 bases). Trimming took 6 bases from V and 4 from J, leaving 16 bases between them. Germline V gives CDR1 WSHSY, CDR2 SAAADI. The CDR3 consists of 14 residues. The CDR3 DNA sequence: TGCGCCAGCAGAAGGTCCCTAGCGAGGTACGAGCAGTACTTC. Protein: CASRRSLARYEQYF.

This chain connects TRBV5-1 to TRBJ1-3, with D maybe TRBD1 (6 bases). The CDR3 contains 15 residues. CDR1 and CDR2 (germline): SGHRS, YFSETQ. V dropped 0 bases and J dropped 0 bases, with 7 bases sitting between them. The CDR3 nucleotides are TGCGCCAGCAGCTTGGGGACAGCCTCTGGAAACACCATATATTTT. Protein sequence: CASSLGTASGNTIYF.

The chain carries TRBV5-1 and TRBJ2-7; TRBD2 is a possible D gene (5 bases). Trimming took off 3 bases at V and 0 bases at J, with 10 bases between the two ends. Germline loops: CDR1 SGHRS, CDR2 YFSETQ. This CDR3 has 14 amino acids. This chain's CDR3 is CASSWRGNSYEQYF. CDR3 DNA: TGCGCCAGCAGCTGGCGAGGGAACTCCTACGAGCAGTACTTC.

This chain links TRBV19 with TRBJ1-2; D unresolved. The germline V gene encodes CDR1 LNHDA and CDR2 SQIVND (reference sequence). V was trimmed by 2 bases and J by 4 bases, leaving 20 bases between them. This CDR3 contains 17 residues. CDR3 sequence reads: CASSIFYSVEEGYGYTF. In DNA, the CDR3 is TGTGCCAGTAGTATATTTTACAGCGTTGAGGAGGGCTATGGCTACACCTTC. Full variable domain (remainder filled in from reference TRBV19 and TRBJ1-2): DGGITQSPKYLFRKEGQNVTLSCEQNLNHDAMYWYRQDPGQGLRLIYYSQIVNDFQKGDIAEGYSVSREKKESFPLTVTSAQKNPTAFYLCASSIFYSVEEGYGYTFGSGTRLTVV.

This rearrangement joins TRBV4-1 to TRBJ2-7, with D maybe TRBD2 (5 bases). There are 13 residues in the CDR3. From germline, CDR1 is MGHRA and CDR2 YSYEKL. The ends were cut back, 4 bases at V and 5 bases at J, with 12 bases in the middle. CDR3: CASSLGASNEQYF. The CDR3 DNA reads TGCGCCAGCAGCCTGGGAGCGAGCAACGAGCAGTACTTC.

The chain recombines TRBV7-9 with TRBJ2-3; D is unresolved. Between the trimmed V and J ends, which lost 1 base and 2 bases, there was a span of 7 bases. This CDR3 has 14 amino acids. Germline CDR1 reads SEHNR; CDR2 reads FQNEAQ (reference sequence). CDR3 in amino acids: CASSLVQVTDTQYF. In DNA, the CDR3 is TGTGCCAGCAGCTTAGTCCAGGTCACAGATACGCAGTATTTT. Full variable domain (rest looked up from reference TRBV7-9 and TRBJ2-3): DTGVSQNPRHKITKRGQNVTFRCDPISEHNRLYWYRQTLGQGPEFLTYFQNEAQLEKSRLLSDRFSAERPKGSFSTLEIQRTEQGDSAMYLCASSLVQVTDTQYFGPGTRLTVL.

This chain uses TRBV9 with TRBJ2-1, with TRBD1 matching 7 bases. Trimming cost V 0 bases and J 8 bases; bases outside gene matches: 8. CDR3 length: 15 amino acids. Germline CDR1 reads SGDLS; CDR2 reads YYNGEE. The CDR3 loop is CASSVGQGAGDEQFF. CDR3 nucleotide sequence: TGTGCCAGCAGCGTAGGACAGGGCGCGGGTGATGAGCAGTTCTTC.

CDR3 DNA sequence: TGTGCCAGCAGCTCCTCCCCAGGGGATTCTGGGGATGAGCAGTTCTTC. This translates into CASSSSPGDSGDEQFF. The V call is TRBV13, the J call TRBJ2-1, with D maybe TRBD1 (6 bases). The CDR3 length is 16 residues. Germline CDR1 and CDR2: PRHDT and FYEKMQ (reference sequence). Trimming took 4 bases from V and 8 from J, leaving 21 bases between them.

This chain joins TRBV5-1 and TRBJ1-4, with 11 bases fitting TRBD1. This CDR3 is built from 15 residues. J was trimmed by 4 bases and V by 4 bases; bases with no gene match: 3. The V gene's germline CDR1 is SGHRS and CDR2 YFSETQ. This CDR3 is CASSGQGARNEKLFF. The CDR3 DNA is TGCGCCAGCAGCGGACAGGGGGCGCGTAATGAAAAACTGTTTTTT.

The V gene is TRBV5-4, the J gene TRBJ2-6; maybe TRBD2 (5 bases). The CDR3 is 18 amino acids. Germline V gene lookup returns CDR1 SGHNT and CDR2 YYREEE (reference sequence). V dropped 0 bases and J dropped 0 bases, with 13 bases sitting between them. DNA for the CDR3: TGTGCCAGCAGCTTGGGAGGCGAGGGTAACTCTGGGGCCAACGTCCTGACTTTC. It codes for CASSLGGEGNSGANVLTF.

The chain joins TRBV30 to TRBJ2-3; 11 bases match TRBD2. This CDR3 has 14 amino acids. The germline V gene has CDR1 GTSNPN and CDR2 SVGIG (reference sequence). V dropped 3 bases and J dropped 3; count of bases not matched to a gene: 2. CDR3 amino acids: CAWSRLAGTDTQYF. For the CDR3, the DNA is TGTGCCTGGAGCAGACTAGCGGGGACAGATACGCAGTATTTT.

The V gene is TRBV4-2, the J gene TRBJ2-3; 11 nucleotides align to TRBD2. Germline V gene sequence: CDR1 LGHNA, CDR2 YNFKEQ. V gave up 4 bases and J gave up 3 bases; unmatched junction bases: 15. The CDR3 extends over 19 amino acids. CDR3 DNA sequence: TGTGCCAGCAGCCTCCCGGGACTAGCGGCGCTAGTAGGGACAGATACGCAGTATTTT. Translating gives CASSLPGLAALVGTDTQYF.

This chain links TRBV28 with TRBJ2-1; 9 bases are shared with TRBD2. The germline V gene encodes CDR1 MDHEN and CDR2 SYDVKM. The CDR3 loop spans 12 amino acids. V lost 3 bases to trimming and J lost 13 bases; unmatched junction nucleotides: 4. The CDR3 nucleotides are TGTGCCAGCAGTTTTGGTCTAGCGGGACAGTTCTTC. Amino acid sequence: CASSFGLAGQFF.

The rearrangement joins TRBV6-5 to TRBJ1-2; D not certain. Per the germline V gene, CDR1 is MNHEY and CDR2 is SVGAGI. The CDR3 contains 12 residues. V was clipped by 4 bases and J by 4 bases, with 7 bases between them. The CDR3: CASSSTGYGYTF. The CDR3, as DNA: TGTGCCAGCAGTTCCACCGGCTATGGCTACACCTTC.

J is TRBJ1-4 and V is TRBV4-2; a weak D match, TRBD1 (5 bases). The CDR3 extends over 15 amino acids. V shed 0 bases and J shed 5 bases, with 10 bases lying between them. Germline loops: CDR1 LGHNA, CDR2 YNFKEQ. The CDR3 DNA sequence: TGTGCCAGCAGCCAAGAGTGGGGCTTGAATGAAAAACTGTTTTTT. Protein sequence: CASSQEWGLNEKLFF.

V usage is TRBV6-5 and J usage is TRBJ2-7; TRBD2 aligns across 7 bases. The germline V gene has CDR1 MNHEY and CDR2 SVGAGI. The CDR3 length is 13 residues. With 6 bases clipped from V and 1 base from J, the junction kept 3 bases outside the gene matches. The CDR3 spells CASRKGGSYEQYF. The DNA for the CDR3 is TGTGCCAGCAGGAAGGGAGGGTCCTACGAGCAGTACTTC.

The CDR3 DNA follows: TGTGCCAGCAGCTTGTACGGGAGGGCGTATGAGCAGTTCTTC. Its translation is CASSLYGRAYEQFF. This rearrangement joins TRBV5-4 to TRBJ2-1; 8 bases line up with TRBD2. CDR1 SGHNT and CDR2 YYREEE come from the germline V gene (reference sequence). The CDR3 contains 14 residues. With V trimmed by 1 base and J by 8 bases, 5 bases remained unmatched.

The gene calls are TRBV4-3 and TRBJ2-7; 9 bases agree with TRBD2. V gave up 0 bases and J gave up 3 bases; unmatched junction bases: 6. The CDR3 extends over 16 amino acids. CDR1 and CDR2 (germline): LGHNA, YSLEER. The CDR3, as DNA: TGCGCCAGCAGCCAAGAGGCTAGCGGGACCTACTACGAGCAGTACTTC. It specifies CASSQEASGTYYEQYF.

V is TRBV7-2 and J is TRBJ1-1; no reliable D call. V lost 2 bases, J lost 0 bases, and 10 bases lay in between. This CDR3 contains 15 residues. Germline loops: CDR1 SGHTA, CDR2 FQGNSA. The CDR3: CASSLNRIMNTEAFF. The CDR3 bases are TGTGCCAGCAGCTTAAACAGAATTATGAACACTGAAGCTTTCTTT.

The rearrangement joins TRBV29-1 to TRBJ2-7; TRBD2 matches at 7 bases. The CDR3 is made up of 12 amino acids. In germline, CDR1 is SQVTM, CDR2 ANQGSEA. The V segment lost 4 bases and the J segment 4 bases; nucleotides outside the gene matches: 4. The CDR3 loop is CSVGSGGYEQYF. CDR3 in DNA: TGCAGCGTTGGGTCCGGGGGGTACGAGCAGTACTTC.

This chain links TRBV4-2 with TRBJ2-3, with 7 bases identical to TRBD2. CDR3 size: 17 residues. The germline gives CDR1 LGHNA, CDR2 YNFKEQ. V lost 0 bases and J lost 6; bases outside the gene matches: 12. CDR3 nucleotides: TGTGCCAGCAGCCAAGATCTGGCTAGCGGTACAAGCGATACGCAGTATTTT. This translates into CASSQDLASGTSDTQYF.

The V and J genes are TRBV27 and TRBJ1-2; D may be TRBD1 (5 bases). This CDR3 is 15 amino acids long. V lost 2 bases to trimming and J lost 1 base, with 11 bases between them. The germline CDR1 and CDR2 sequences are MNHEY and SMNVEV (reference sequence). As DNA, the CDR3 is TGTGCCAGCAGTTTACGTGGACACGTTAACTATGGCTACACCTTC. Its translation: CASSLRGHVNYGYTF.

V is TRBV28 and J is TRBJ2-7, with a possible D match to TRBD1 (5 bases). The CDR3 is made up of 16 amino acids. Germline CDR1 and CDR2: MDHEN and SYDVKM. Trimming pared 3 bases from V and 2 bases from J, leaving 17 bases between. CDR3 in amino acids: CASSFKRQFPTYEQYF. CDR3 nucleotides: TGTGCCAGCAGTTTTAAGCGACAGTTCCCTACCTACGAGCAGTACTTC.

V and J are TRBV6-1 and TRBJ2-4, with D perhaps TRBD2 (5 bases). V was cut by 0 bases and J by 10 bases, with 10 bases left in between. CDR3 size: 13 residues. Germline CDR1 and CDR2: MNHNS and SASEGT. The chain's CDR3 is CASSEAGVPIQYF. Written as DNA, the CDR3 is TGTGCCAGCAGTGAAGCCGGGGTCCCTATTCAGTACTTC.

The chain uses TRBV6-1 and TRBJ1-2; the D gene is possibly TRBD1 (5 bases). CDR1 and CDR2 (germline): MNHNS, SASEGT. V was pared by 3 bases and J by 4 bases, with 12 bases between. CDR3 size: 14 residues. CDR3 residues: CASSDWGEIYGYTF. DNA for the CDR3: TGTGCCAGCAGTGACTGGGGGGAGATCTATGGCTACACCTTC.

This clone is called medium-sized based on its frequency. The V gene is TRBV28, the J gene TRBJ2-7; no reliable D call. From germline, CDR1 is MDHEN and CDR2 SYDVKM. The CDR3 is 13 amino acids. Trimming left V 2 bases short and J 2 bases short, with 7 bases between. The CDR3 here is CASSLPPTYEQYF. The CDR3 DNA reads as TGTGCCAGCAGTTTACCCCCTACCTACGAGCAGTACTTC. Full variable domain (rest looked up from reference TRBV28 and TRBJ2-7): DVKVTQSSRYLVKRTGEKVFLECVQDMDHENMFWYRQDPGLGLRLIYFSYDVKMKEKGDIPEGYSVSREKKERFSLILESASTNQTSMYLCASSLPPTYEQYFGPGTRLTVT.